Each of the 7 T cell receptor beta chains below was sequenced from the same sample in a study of naive CD8 T cells in extremely preterm neonates (dated by TCRdb to between 2016 and 2019). The library was generated by the immunoSEQ multiplex PCR assay. In TCRdb, the immuneACCESS table is reduced to in-frame sequences with V and J assigned. These tables do not hold every clone; where another copy was compared, an unresolved V gene accounts for under half, and the others remain unexplained. Present in this sample are 7,300 or so clones, roughly 92% of which were seen just once. Around 0.47% of the sample is in the top ten clones. Term cord blood was obtained from five elective full-term cesarean deliveries at about 37-41 weeks of gestation, without labor or rupture of membranes. What was sequenced was naive CD8+ T cells from cord blood. The source of these receptors is a newborn in good health.

CDR3 residues: CASSLSTSGLRELFF. CDR3 in DNA: TGTGCCAGCAGCTTAAGCACTAGCGGGCTCCGGGAGCTGTTTTTT. The rearrangement uses TRBV7-9 and TRBJ2-2; 9 positions agree with TRBD2. Trimming took 2 bases from V and 9 from J; bases not matched to a gene: 7. CDR3 length: 15 amino acids. The germline gives CDR1 SEHNR, CDR2 FQNEAQ (reference sequence).

This sequence joins TRBV19 and TRBJ2-1; D is perhaps TRBD1 (6 bases). The CDR3 length is 15 residues. The V and J ends lost 6 bases and 2 bases respectively, with 14 bases between them. CDR1 is LNHDA, CDR2 SQIVND, per germline (reference sequence). Here the CDR3 reads CASSLVQGAYNEQFF. The CDR3 nucleotides read TGTGCCAGTAGCCTTGTACAGGGCGCCTACAATGAGCAGTTCTTC.

This rearrangement joins TRBV11-1 to TRBJ1-1; D ambiguous. The CDR3 totals 11 residues. Germline lookup yields CDR1 SGHAT and CDR2 FQDESV (reference sequence). Deletions cut 4 bases from V and 5 bases from J, with 5 bases between. The CDR3 region is CASSSGTEAFF. CDR3 coding DNA: TGTGCCAGCAGCTCGGGGACTGAAGCTTTCTTT.

The gene calls are TRBV19 and TRBJ1-1, with TRBD1 as a possible D gene (6 bases). Trimming removed 6 bases at V and 4 bases at J, with 12 bases between. This CDR3 comprises 13 residues. Germline-derived CDR1 and CDR2 are LNHDA and SQIVND (reference sequence). The DNA for the CDR3 is TGTGCCAGTAGCTGGGGAGGGGGCACTGAAGCTTTCTTT. Its protein product is CASSWGGGTEAFF.

V is TRBV30 and J is TRBJ2-2; the D gene is possibly TRBD1 (6 bases). CDR1 GTSNPN and CDR2 SVGIG come from the germline V gene (reference sequence). The CDR3 runs 15 residues. The germline V and J ends were trimmed by 3 bases and 2 bases, with 13 bases remaining between them. The DNA for the CDR3 is TGTGCCTGGAGGGGACATACCTTCAACACCGGGGAGCTGTTTTTT. Translating gives CAWRGHTFNTGELFF.

This chain connects TRBV5-1 to TRBJ2-7; the match to TRBD1 covers 7 bases. Germline CDR1 is SGHRS and CDR2 is YFSETQ. The CDR3 totals 13 residues. The J segment lost 5 bases and the V segment lost 0 bases, leaving 2 bases of the junction unmatched. As DNA, the CDR3 is TGCGCCAGCAGCTTGGACAGGGGAAACGAGCAGTACTTC. Encoded protein: CASSLDRGNEQYF.

This chain joins TRBV23-1 and TRBJ2-7, with 12 bases identical to TRBD2. TRBV23-1 is reported as an ORF; its role is uncertain. Trimming removed 0 bases from V and 0 bases from J; junction bases left unmatched: 9. The CDR3 spans 19 residues. The CDR3 DNA reads as TGCGCCAGCAGTCAATCGAGACCCGGGACTAGCGGGTCCTCCTACGAGCAGTACTTC. Translated: CASSQSRPGTSGSSYEQYF.